Following are 16 T cell receptor beta chains from one sample sequenced in a study of read filtering for tumor transcriptome and immune sequencing. The library was built from roughly 400 ng RNA with molecular barcoded adaptors for alpha/delta and beta/gamma chains. TCRdb reanalysed the reads using MiXCR and keeps one entry per CDR3 protein. Of approximately 23,000 distinct CDR3 sequences in the sample, 20% to 25% were seen once. The sample taken for sequencing was a population of CD138-negative cells sorted from bone marrow. The receptors were sampled from a donor aged 40 or older with multiple myeloma.

The gene calls are TRBV9 and TRBJ2-1, with TRBD2 matching 9 bases. V trimming: 6 bases; J trimming: 7 bases; junction bases outside the gene matches: 11. The germline gives CDR1 SGDLS, CDR2 YYNGEE. This CDR3 region has 15 residues. CDR3 region: CASTEGSGRGNEQFF. The CDR3 nucleotides read TGTGCCAGCACCGAGGGTAGCGGGAGAGGAAATGAGCAGTTCTTC.

In its sample, this clonotype was seen many times. This chain links TRBV20-1 with TRBJ2-7, with 7 positions matching TRBD1. After removal of 3 bases from V and 3 bases from J, the junction contained 11 bases not matched to a gene. The CDR3 sequence is 15 residues long. Germline assignment: CDR1 DFQATT and CDR2 SNEGSKA (reference sequence). CDR3 residues: CSASSARQGNYEQYF. The CDR3 DNA sequence: TGCAGTGCTAGTTCAGCGAGACAGGGAAACTACGAGCAGTACTTC.

This clonotype has a count of ten or more. The chain combines TRBV27 with TRBJ2-7, with 14 bases lining up with TRBD2. Germline-derived CDR1 and CDR2 are MNHEY and SMNVEV (reference sequence). This CDR3 is built from 17 residues. Losses at the gene ends were 0 bases for V and 2 bases for J; bases not matched to a gene: 3. The CDR3 loop reads CASSLSRLAGGPYEQYF. The CDR3 DNA sequence: TGTGCCAGCAGTTTATCCAGACTAGCGGGAGGGCCCTACGAGCAGTACTTC.

This clonotype was seen many times. The CDR3 does not close with the conserved phenylalanine or tryptophan, likely indicating a read error. The chain has TRBV20-1 and TRBJ2-5, with D possibly being TRBD1 or TRBD2 (5 bases each). The CDR3 extends over 16 amino acids. The V gene's germline CDR1 is DFQATT and CDR2 SNEGSKA (reference sequence). Deletions cut 5 bases from V and 4 bases from J, with 23 bases between. The CDR3 region has the DNA TGCAGTGCTCTTACCGTCCCGGGACCTGGAGTAGAGACCCAGTACCTC. Its translation is CSALTVPGPGVETQYL.

This clonotype has ten or more counts. The chain couples TRBV20-1 to TRBJ2-5; 9 bases match TRBD2. CDR1 is DFQATT, CDR2 SNEGSKA, per germline (reference sequence). This CDR3 is 13 amino acids long. With V trimmed by 1 base and J by 5 bases, 2 bases remained unmatched. The CDR3 loop reads CSARGTSVETQYF. DNA of the CDR3: TGCAGTGCTAGAGGGACTAGCGTGGAGACCCAGTACTTC.

This clonotype was detected ten times or more. The rearrangement joins TRBV19 to TRBJ2-1; 11 nucleotides agree with TRBD2. Germline assignment: CDR1 LNHDA and CDR2 SQIVND (reference sequence). The V segment lost 7 bases and the J segment 10 bases; nucleotides outside the gene matches: 9. The CDR3 is 14 amino acids. This chain's CDR3 is CASKASGRSREQFF. The CDR3 DNA reads TGTGCCAGTAAGGCTAGCGGGAGGAGTCGGGAGCAGTTCTTC.

By its share, this clonotype is medium-sized (0.01 to 0.1%). The rearrangement uses TRBV5-1 and TRBJ2-2, with D perhaps matching TRBD1 (6 bases). Germline V gene data show CDR1 as SGHRS and CDR2 as YFSETQ. The CDR3 is 14 amino acids. The germline V and J ends were trimmed by 3 bases and 7 bases, with 13 bases remaining between them. The CDR3 DNA sequence: TGCGCCAGCAGCTCGAACAGGGCGGTCGGGGAGCTGTTTTTT. Translation: CASSSNRAVGELFF.

This clonotype was detected many times. This chain joins TRBV4-2 and TRBJ2-1; TRBD1 matches at 8 bases. V lost 1 base, J lost 7 bases, and 9 bases stayed unmatched. The CDR3 loop spans 16 amino acids. Germline lookup yields CDR1 LGHNA and CDR2 YNFKEQ. The CDR3 loop is CASSQGTDRVINEQFF. The CDR3 DNA sequence: TGTGCCAGCAGCCAAGGAACGGACAGGGTTATTAATGAGCAGTTCTTC.

At least ten counts were recorded for this clonotype. The CDR3 DNA reads TGTGCCAGCAGCTTAGTTGAGTCTGGGGAGCTGTTTTTT. It codes for CASSLVESGELFF. V usage is TRBV11-3 and J usage is TRBJ2-2; D unclear. This CDR3 comprises 13 residues. In germline, CDR1 is SGHNT, CDR2 YENEEA. Trimming pared 1 base from V and 8 bases from J, leaving 8 bases between.

This clonotype was seen ten or more times. J is TRBJ1-1 and V is TRBV5-1; 7 positions agree with TRBD1. The germline CDR1 and CDR2 sequences are SGHRS and YFSETQ. The CDR3 sequence is 14 residues long. J gave up 8 bases and V 3 bases, and 10 bases lay outside the gene matches. CDR3: CASSWGDSSGEAFF. The CDR3 DNA reads TGCGCCAGCAGCTGGGGGGACAGCTCGGGGGAAGCTTTCTTT.

This clonotype is categorized as medium-sized. This rearrangement joins TRBV5-1 to TRBJ2-1, with 14 bases that match TRBD2. The ends lost 0 bases at V and 7 bases at J; junction bases unmatched: 3. The CDR3 contains 16 residues. Germline CDR1 and CDR2: SGHRS and YFSETQ. CDR3 bases: TGCGCCAGCAGCTTGGAGGGGACTAGCGGGAGAAATGAGCAGTTCTTC. It codes for CASSLEGTSGRNEQFF.

This clonotype is judged medium-sized. The V and J genes are TRBV2 and TRBJ2-1, with D uncertain. Trimming stripped 6 bases from V and 8 bases from J, with 26 bases between. There are 17 residues in the CDR3. Germline lookup yields CDR1 SNHLY and CDR2 FYNNEI. CDR3 DNA: TGTGCCAGCAGCGTCGGAGTGAGGTCTGACCTATTGGATGAGCAGTTCTTC. Protein sequence: CASSVGVRSDLLDEQFF.

Ten or more counts support this clonotype. J is TRBJ2-3 and V is TRBV5-1, with 8 bases lining up with TRBD2. V shed 2 bases, J shed 2 bases, and the junction held 4 bases outside the gene matches. The CDR3 has 15 amino acids. In germline, CDR1 is SGHRS, CDR2 YFSETQ. CDR3 in amino acids: CASSFGGRITDTQYF. CDR3 bases: TGCGCCAGCAGCTTCGGCGGGAGGATCACAGATACGCAGTATTTT.

By share, this clonotype ranks as medium-sized. The CDR3, as DNA: TGCAGTGCTAGCGAATCGTCGGGACAGGGTACGGGTAATGAGCAGTTCTTC. Translation: CSASESSGQGTGNEQFF. V and J are TRBV20-1 and TRBJ2-1, with TRBD1 matching over 9 bases. Germline V gives CDR1 DFQATT, CDR2 SNEGSKA (reference sequence). The CDR3 has 17 amino acids. V was clipped by 3 bases and J by 7 bases; unmatched bases: 16.

This clonotype has a handful of counts. J is TRBJ1-1 and V is TRBV6-5, with a weak D call TRBD1 (6 bases). Trimming pared 5 bases from V and 2 bases from J, leaving 18 bases between. CDR1 is MNHEY and CDR2 is SVGAGI in the germline V gene. CDR3 length: 16 residues. The CDR3 region has the DNA TGTGCCAGCAGTCCCCCCGCAGGGGCCGGAAACACTGAAGCTTTCTTT. Its protein is CASSPPAGAGNTEAFF.

This clonotype was seen ten or more times. The chain combines TRBV7-3 with TRBJ2-2; tentative D call: TRBD2 (6 bases). This CDR3 has 15 residues. Trimming shortened V by 0 bases and J by 4 bases, and 9 bases separated the two germline ends. Germline CDR1 and CDR2: SGHTA and FQGTGA. In DNA form, the CDR3 reads TGTGCCAGCAGCTTAACCGGGACTTCCACCGGGGAGCTGTTTTTT. Amino acids: CASSLTGTSTGELFF.